Shown below are 31 T cell receptor beta chains from a single sample sequenced in a study of blood T cell repertoires in COVID-19. The table came from immunoSEQ multiplex PCR; TCRdb's copy has only in-frame clones and leaves some out. The table records 150,000 to 200,000 clones, roughly 89% of them present only once. The sequencing sample was made of peripheral blood. The receptors originated from a man younger than 35 with active or convalescent COVID-19.

This chain connects TRBV7-2 to TRBJ1-2; D call uncertain. V dropped 2 bases and J dropped 4 bases, with 14 bases sitting between them. The CDR3 totals 15 residues. CDR1 is SGHTA and CDR2 is FQGNSA in the germline V gene. Here the CDR3 reads CASSLKLYRVYGYTF. As DNA, the CDR3 is TGTGCCAGCAGCTTAAAATTGTACCGAGTCTATGGCTACACCTTC.

The chain recombines TRBV9 with TRBJ2-7; 8 bases map to TRBD2. This CDR3 spans 14 amino acids. J gave up 4 bases and V 2 bases, and 5 bases lay outside the gene matches. CDR1 is SGDLS and CDR2 is YYNGEE in the germline V gene. DNA for the CDR3: TGTGCCAGCAGCGTCTCGGGGGGGAGGTACGAGCAGTACTTC. It specifies CASSVSGGRYEQYF. The whole variable domain, remainder taken from reference TRBV9 and TRBJ2-7, is DSGVTQTPKHLITATGQRVTLRCSPRSGDLSVYWYQQSLDQGLQFLIQYYNGEERAKGNILERFSAQQFPDLHSELNLSSLELGDSALYFCASSVSGGRYEQYFGPGTRLTVT.

This clone was detected many times. V gene TRBV7-6 combines with J gene TRBJ1-6; 7 nucleotides line up with TRBD1. Germline-derived CDR1 and CDR2 are SGHVS and FNYEAQ. Germline trimming cut 5 bases from V and 0 bases from J; bases unmatched to any gene: 7. This CDR3 is 17 amino acids long. CDR3 DNA sequence: TGTGCCAGCAGCACAGGGGCCCCGAGCTCCTATAATTCACCCCTCCACTTT. Translating it yields CASSTGAPSSYNSPLHF. Based on the CDR3 plus reference TRBV7-6 and TRBJ1-6, the full variable domain is GAGVSQSPRYKVTKRGQDVALRCDPISGHVSLYWYRQALGQGPEFLTYFNYEAQQDKSGLPNDRFSAERPEGSISTLTIQRTEQRDSAMYRCASSTGAPSSYNSPLHFGNGTRLTVT.

This clone occurred once. The J gene is TRBJ2-3, the V gene TRBV3-1 (or the pseudogene TRBV3-2); TRBD1 matches 7 bases. The V gene's germline CDR1 is LGHDT and CDR2 YNNKEL (reference sequence). The CDR3 sequence is 21 residues long. Losses at the gene ends were 3 bases for V and 0 bases for J; bases not matched to a gene: 21. The CDR3 reads CASSHIGGRGRDYWSTDTQYF. DNA of the CDR3: TGTGCCAGCAGCCACATTGGGGGCAGGGGGAGAGACTACTGGAGCACAGATACGCAGTATTTT.

This chain connects TRBV18 to TRBJ2-7, with D perhaps TRBD2 (6 bases). The CDR3 runs 15 residues. The germline V gene encodes CDR1 KGHSH and CDR2 LQKENI. Trimming stripped 6 bases from V and 7 bases from J, with 22 bases between. The CDR3 sequence is CASSLDAGRIGEQYV. Written as DNA, the CDR3 is TGTGCCAGCTCCCTCGACGCGGGGAGGATCGGGGAGCAGTACGTC.

This chain joins TRBV24-1 and TRBJ2-3; 10 bases align to TRBD2. The CDR3 totals 16 residues. J gave up 6 bases and V 1 base, and 6 bases lay outside the gene matches. Germline CDR1 KGHDR, CDR2 SFDVKD. The CDR3 reads CATSDFGLAGDDTQYF. As DNA, the CDR3 is TGTGCCACCAGTGATTTTGGCCTAGCGGGAGATGATACGCAGTATTTT.

The chain is built from TRBV14 and TRBJ1-6; TRBD1 matches at 8 bases. CDR1 is SGHDN and CDR2 is FVKESK in the germline V gene. Trimming took 3 bases from V and 3 from J; bases not matched to a gene: 4. CDR3 size: 16 residues. The CDR3: CASSHGQGNYNSPLHF. CDR3 nucleotide sequence: TGTGCCAGCAGCCACGGACAGGGAAACTATAATTCACCCCTCCACTTT.

The CDR3, as DNA: TGTGCCAGTAGGGACAGGCAAGAGACCCAGTACTTC. Its translation: CASRDRQETQYF. V and J are TRBV19 and TRBJ2-5, with 7 bases lining up with TRBD1. The CDR3 loop spans 12 amino acids. After removal of 6 bases from V and 2 bases from J, the junction contained 0 bases not matched to a gene. Germline V CDR1 and CDR2: LNHDA, SQIVND (reference sequence).

J is TRBJ1-1 and V is TRBV7-9, with unresolved D. The CDR3 has 14 amino acids. Germline assignment: CDR1 SEHNR and CDR2 FQNEAQ (reference sequence). V lost 4 bases to trimming and J lost 6 bases, with 15 bases between them. The CDR3 region is CASSSLPGTSEAFF. CDR3 bases: TGTGCCAGCAGCTCACTGCCGGGTACCTCTGAAGCTTTCTTT. Full variable domain (missing parts from reference TRBV7-9 and TRBJ1-1): DTGVSQNPRHKITKRGQNVTFRCDPISEHNRLYWYRQTLGQGPEFLTYFQNEAQLEKSRLLSDRFSAERPKGSFSTLEIQRTEQGDSAMYLCASSSLPGTSEAFFGQGTRLTVV.

This chain connects TRBV11-3 to TRBJ2-7; 11 positions match TRBD2. This CDR3 region has 16 residues. The trim removed 5 bases at V and 4 bases at J, leaving 10 bases unmatched. CDR1 and CDR2 from the germline V gene are SGHNT and YENEEA. CDR3 in amino acids: CASSKGRGTSGYEQYF. Written as DNA, the CDR3 is TGTGCCAGCAGCAAGGGTAGGGGGACTAGCGGATACGAGCAGTACTTC.

The rearrangement uses TRBV2 and TRBJ1-2; D perhaps matches TRBD1 (5 bases). Germline assignment: CDR1 SNHLY and CDR2 FYNNEI. The CDR3 length is 14 residues. Trimming stripped 7 bases from V and 6 bases from J, with 18 bases between. The CDR3 protein is CASTATRGEDGYTF. In nucleotides, the CDR3 is TGTGCCAGCACGGCGACACGGGGGGAAGATGGCTACACCTTC.

The chain has TRBV4-3 and TRBJ2-1, with D unresolved. Germline CDR1 LGHNA, CDR2 YSLEER. The germline V and J ends were trimmed by 6 bases and 0 bases, with 12 bases remaining between them. The CDR3 covers 15 residues. CDR3 loop: CASRSTESSYNEQFF. The CDR3 DNA is TGCGCCAGCAGGAGCACGGAGAGCTCCTACAATGAGCAGTTCTTC.

This rearrangement joins TRBV4-2 to TRBJ2-2; 10 positions agree with TRBD2. Germline V gene lookup returns CDR1 LGHNA and CDR2 YNFKEQ. The CDR3 consists of 19 residues. Germline trimming cut 0 bases from V and 1 base from J; bases unmatched to any gene: 8. The CDR3 region has the DNA TGTGCCAGCAGCCAAGATCGAGGAGGACTAGCGGAGAACACCGGGGAGCTGTTTTTT. Residues: CASSQDRGGLAENTGELFF.

The V call is TRBV5-1, the J call TRBJ1-2, with 7 nucleotides matching TRBD1. Germline CDR1 is SGHRS and CDR2 is YFSETQ. The CDR3 loop spans 17 amino acids. Trimming at V came to 4 bases and at J to 2 bases, leaving 14 bases not matched to a gene. The CDR3, as DNA: TGCGCCAGCAGCGCGAGATGGACAGGCGGCTCCAACTATGGCTACACCTTC. This encodes CASSARWTGGSNYGYTF.

This clone was recorded once. In nucleotides, the CDR3 is TGTGCCAGCAGCCGAACCCCCGCGGGGTACGAGCAGTACGTC. This sequence encodes CASSRTPAGYEQYV. This chain joins TRBV28 and TRBJ2-7; maybe TRBD2 (6 bases). In germline, CDR1 is MDHEN, CDR2 SYDVKM. With 6 bases removed from V and 4 bases from J, the gap between germline ends came to 16 bases. CDR3 length: 14 residues.

The chain carries TRBV13 and TRBJ1-6, with 8 positions matching TRBD1. The CDR3 contains 15 residues. V shed 5 bases, J shed 3 bases, and the junction held 3 bases outside the gene matches. The V gene's germline CDR1 is PRHDT and CDR2 FYEKMQ (reference sequence). The chain's CDR3 is CASSLGQGYNSPLHF. The CDR3 nucleotides are TGTGCCAGCAGCCTCGGACAGGGCTATAATTCACCCCTCCACTTT. Based on the CDR3 plus reference TRBV13 and TRBJ1-6, the full variable domain is AAGVIQSPRHLIKEKRETATLKCYPIPRHDTVYWYQQGPGQDPQFLISFYEKMQSDKGSIPDRFSAQQFSDYHSELNMSSLELGDSALYFCASSLGQGYNSPLHFGNGTRLTVT.

The chain has TRBV24-1 and TRBJ1-2; TRBD1 is a possible D gene (6 bases). Trimming removed 3 bases at V and 0 bases at J, with 13 bases between. This CDR3 has 16 amino acids. CDR1 and CDR2 (germline): KGHDR, SFDVKD. The CDR3 sequence: CATSDPRRGANYGYTF. Here the CDR3 DNA reads TGTGCCACCAGTGATCCGCGCAGGGGAGCTAACTATGGCTACACCTTC.

V gene TRBV5-5 combines with J gene TRBJ2-3, with unresolved D. Germline lookup yields CDR1 SGHKS and CDR2 YYEKEE (reference sequence). There are 15 residues in the CDR3. V gave up 1 base and J gave up 1 base, with 10 bases separating them. The CDR3 DNA follows: TGTGCCAGCAGCTTGCAACGGGTGGGCACAGATACGCAGTATTTT. Residues: CASSLQRVGTDTQYF.

This sequence joins TRBV18 and TRBJ2-2; TRBD1 agrees at 7 bases. The junction had 5 bases not matched to a gene; V was cut back by 4 bases and J by 6 bases. From germline, CDR1 is KGHSH and CDR2 LQKENI. The CDR3 length is 14 residues. The DNA for the CDR3 is TGTGCCAGCTCACTCGACAGGGCTGCCGGGGAGCTGTTTTTT. Translation gives CASSLDRAAGELFF.

The genes are TRBV7-6 and TRBJ2-1; D might be TRBD2 (6 bases). The CDR3 contains 18 residues. Germline CDR1 and CDR2: SGHVS and FNYEAQ. Trimming cost V 2 bases and J 6 bases, with 23 bases left between them. In DNA, the CDR3 is TGTGCCAGCAGCTTAAGGGTTACGGGAGAGGGGAGAAGCAATGAGCAGTTCTTC. It yields the protein CASSLRVTGEGRSNEQFF.

V usage is TRBV6-1 and J usage is TRBJ2-5; 15 bases fit TRBD2. With 3 bases clipped from V and 2 bases from J, the junction kept 1 base outside the gene matches. Germline CDR1 is MNHNS and CDR2 is SASEGT. The length of the CDR3 is 16 residues. The CDR3 DNA reads as TGTGCCAGCAGTGAGGGACTAGCGGGGGGACAAGAGACCCAGTACTTC. The encoded protein is CASSEGLAGGQETQYF.

A single count supports this clone. The genes are TRBV7-6 and TRBJ2-3; D is ambiguous. Germline values: CDR1 SGHVS, CDR2 FNYEAQ. The CDR3 contains 15 residues. V was clipped by 4 bases and J by 0 bases, with 11 bases between them. The CDR3, as DNA: TGTGCCAGCAGCTCACTATTTACTAGCACAGATACGCAGTATTTT. Translated, it gives CASSSLFTSTDTQYF.

This clone appeared a few times. The gene calls are TRBV21-1 and TRBJ1-1; the table gives TRBD1 as D, unverified against the DNA. TRBV21-1 corresponds to a pseudogene. CDR3 length: 15 residues. This CDR3 reads CASSLPGHAFTEAFF. The DNA for the CDR3 is TGTGCCAGCAGCCTTCCGGGACACGCGTTCACTGAAGCTTTCTTT.

V usage is TRBV21-1 and J usage is TRBJ2-7; the table calls TRBD1, which could not be checked here. TRBV21-1 is a documented pseudogene. The CDR3 has 16 residues. The CDR3 coding sequence is TGTGCCAGCAGCAAAGAACAGGCCAGGATCTCCTACGAGCAGTACTTC. Its translation: CASSKEQARISYEQYF.

Regarding this clone: One end of the junction varies from germline; a read error may be responsible. The chain employs TRBV29-1 and TRBJ2-1; maybe TRBD2 (5 bases). CDR1 and CDR2 from the germline V gene are SQVTM and ANQGSEA. The CDR3 length is 10 residues. Written as DNA, the CDR3 is TGCAGCGTTGACATCGGGGTCGAGGTCTTC. Protein: CSVDIGVEVF.

The CDR3 loop is CASSLNAGGTYNEQFF. The DNA of the CDR3 is TGTGCCAGCAGCTTAAACGCGGGAGGAACCTACAATGAGCAGTTCTTC. V and J are TRBV7-3 and TRBJ2-1, with 8 positions matching TRBD2. Germline assignment: CDR1 SGHTA and CDR2 FQGTGA. The CDR3 consists of 16 residues. J lost 2 bases, V lost 1 base, and 4 bases had no gene match.

This clone appeared once. The chain recombines TRBV28 with TRBJ1-4; D is possibly TRBD1 (5 bases). Germline CDR1 and CDR2: MDHEN and SYDVKM. V was trimmed by 4 bases and J by 7 bases, leaving 10 bases between them. The CDR3 is made up of 13 amino acids. Here the CDR3 DNA reads TGTGCCAGCAGTTCCGCAGGGATTGAAAAACTGTTTTTT. Its translation: CASSSAGIEKLFF.

This clone was detected once. V gene TRBV29-1 combines with J gene TRBJ2-1; TRBD2 matches 13 bases. The CDR3 is made up of 14 amino acids. V was pared by 7 bases and J by 10 bases, with 10 bases of the junction left unmatched. CDR1 and CDR2 (germline): SQVTM, ANQGSEA. The CDR3 nucleotides read TGCAGCGCTGGAGGGACTAGCGGGGTCGGAGAGCAGTTCTTC. As protein: CSAGGTSGVGEQFF.

This clone was recorded only once. This chain uses TRBV2 with TRBJ2-1; no clear D gene. Germline values: CDR1 SNHLY, CDR2 FYNNEI. The ends were cut back, 4 bases at V and 0 bases at J, with 7 bases in the middle. This CDR3 is built from 14 residues. DNA for the CDR3: TGTGCCAGCAGTGGTGAGAGCTCCTACAATGAGCAGTTCTTC. This encodes CASSGESSYNEQFF.

The chain has TRBV29-1 and TRBJ2-2; D is ambiguous. There are 15 residues in the CDR3. V lost 6 bases and J lost 0, with 14 bases in between. Germline lookup yields CDR1 SQVTM and CDR2 ANQGSEA. The CDR3 nucleotides read TGCAGCGTCAAGGCAACGGCGGCGAACACCGGGGAGCTGTTTTTT. Its translation: CSVKATAANTGELFF.

The CDR3 region is CASSKGTSGRTDNEQFF. As DNA, the CDR3 is TGTGCCAGCAGTAAGGGGACTAGCGGGAGGACAGACAATGAGCAGTTCTTC. V and J are TRBV11-3 and TRBJ2-1; TRBD2 agrees at 15 bases. The ends lost 6 bases at V and 5 bases at J; junction bases unmatched: 8. CDR1 SGHNT and CDR2 YENEEA come from the germline V gene. CDR3 length: 17 residues.